Each of the 22 T cell receptor beta chains below was sequenced from the same sample in a study of blood T cell repertoires in COVID-19. The assay was immunoSEQ multiplex PCR, and TCRdb's table has in-frame clones only and misses some. The table shows approximately 220,000 clones, with approximately 86% occurring only once. The sequenced sample was peripheral blood. These receptors were taken from a man aged 55 to 70 with acute or convalescent COVID-19.

This rearrangement joins TRBV6-1 to TRBJ2-7; 7 nucleotides match TRBD1. This CDR3 spans 14 amino acids. V was clipped by 4 bases and J by 4 bases; unmatched bases: 7. Germline V CDR1 and CDR2: MNHNS, SASEGT. CDR3 sequence reads: CASSGAGTEYEQYF. CDR3 nucleotide sequence: TGTGCCAGCAGTGGAGCCGGGACAGAATACGAGCAGTACTTC.

V gene TRBV5-6 combines with J gene TRBJ2-3; 13 bases are a match to TRBD2. The germline V gene encodes CDR1 SGHDT and CDR2 YYEEEE. With V trimmed by 3 bases and J by 1 base, 2 bases remained unmatched. The CDR3 runs 16 residues. The CDR3 DNA reads as TGTGCCAGCAGCTGGGGGACTAGCGGGGGCACAGATACGCAGTATTTT. Translated: CASSWGTSGGTDTQYF. Filled out from reference TRBV5-6 and TRBJ2-3, the complete variable domain reads DAGVTQSPTHLIKTRGQQVTLRCSPKSGHDTVSWYQQALGQGPQFIFQYYEEEERQRGNFPDRFSGHQFPNYSSELNVNALLLGDSALYLCASSWGTSGGTDTQYFGPGTRLTVL.

The J gene is TRBJ1-2, the V gene TRBV7-8; TRBD1 matches 7 bases. The CDR3 extends over 13 amino acids. V lost 5 bases, J lost 4 bases, and 4 bases stayed unmatched. CDR1 and CDR2 from the germline V gene are SGHVS and FQNEAQ. CDR3 loop: CASSGDRAYGYTF. CDR3 sequence (DNA): TGTGCCAGCAGCGGAGACAGGGCCTATGGCTACACCTTC.

The V gene is TRBV19, the J gene TRBJ2-7; 9 positions match TRBD1. This CDR3 contains 15 residues. The germline V gene has CDR1 LNHDA and CDR2 SQIVND (reference sequence). With 5 bases clipped from V and 2 bases from J, the junction kept 7 bases outside the gene matches. The CDR3 bases are TGTGCCAGTAGTGTCGGACAGGGGTGGCCCTACGAGCAGTACTTC. This gives the protein CASSVGQGWPYEQYF.

The chain joins TRBV16 to TRBJ1-2; 9 bases are a match to TRBD1. J gave up 4 bases and V 7 bases, and 4 bases lay outside the gene matches. Germline CDR1 reads KGHSY; CDR2 reads FQNENV. This CDR3 region has 13 residues. The CDR3: CASTGTGSYGYTF. The CDR3 nucleotides are TGTGCCAGCACCGGGACAGGGAGCTATGGCTACACCTTC.

This chain joins TRBV28 and TRBJ1-2; no definite D call. Trimming shortened V by 2 bases and J by 8 bases, and 15 bases separated the two germline ends. The CDR3 loop spans 14 amino acids. The V gene's germline CDR1 is MDHEN and CDR2 SYDVKM. This chain's CDR3 is CASSLEGIVKGYTF. For the CDR3, the DNA is TGTGCCAGCAGTTTAGAGGGAATCGTGAAAGGCTACACCTTC.

The chain couples TRBV18 to TRBJ2-7; 7 bases fit TRBD1. Germline CDR1 and CDR2: KGHSH and LQKENI. With V trimmed by 0 bases and J by 2 bases, 4 bases remained unmatched. The CDR3 sequence is 15 residues long. CDR3 sequence (DNA): TGTGCCAGCTCACCACCCGACAGGGAGACCTACGAGCAGTACTTC. It specifies CASSPPDRETYEQYF.

The chain's CDR3 is CASSSPSEKLFF. CDR3 DNA sequence: TGCGCCAGCAGCTCCCCCTCGGAAAAACTGTTTTTT. This chain connects TRBV5-1 to TRBJ1-4; unclear D gene. CDR1 is SGHRS and CDR2 is YFSETQ in the germline V gene. V lost 3 bases to trimming and J lost 8 bases, with 8 bases between them. There are 12 residues in the CDR3. Variable domain in full (rest from reference TRBV5-1 and TRBJ1-4): KAGVTQTPRYLIKTRGQQVTLSCSPISGHRSVSWYQQTPGQGLQFLFEYFSETQRNKGNFPGRFSGRQFSNSRSEMNVSTLELGDSALYLCASSSPSEKLFFGSGTQLSVL.

This rearrangement joins TRBV11-2 to TRBJ1-2; no reliable D call. Trimming removed 6 bases from V and 4 bases from J, with 12 bases in between. Germline V lookup: CDR1 SGHAT, CDR2 FQNNGV. This CDR3 comprises 13 residues. CDR3: CASRPAGFYGYTF. The CDR3 region has the DNA TGTGCCAGCAGGCCGGCGGGGTTCTATGGCTACACCTTC.

The chain couples TRBV4-1 to TRBJ2-1, with 8 positions matching TRBD2. The CDR3 is 15 residues long. Germline loops: CDR1 MGHRA, CDR2 YSYEKL. Unmatched junction bases numbered 10, after V lost 6 bases and J lost 6 bases. This CDR3 reads CASSQGTRKGNEQFF. Here the CDR3 DNA reads TGCGCCAGCAGTCAGGGGACTAGGAAGGGCAATGAGCAGTTCTTC.

This clone was counted only a few times. V gene TRBV5-1 combines with J gene TRBJ1-4, with D uncertain. This CDR3 region has 16 residues. Trimming cost V 0 bases and J 3 bases, with 12 bases left between them. Germline-derived CDR1 and CDR2 are SGHRS and YFSETQ. The CDR3 DNA is TGCGCCAGCAGCTTGGGACTTATCCAACCTAATGAAAAACTGTTTTTT. This codes for CASSLGLIQPNEKLFF.

In its sample, this clone was seen a few times. The chain links TRBV25-1 to TRBJ2-1; no clear D gene. V was shortened by 6 bases and J by 12 bases, with 12 bases between the two germline ends. The CDR3 has 11 amino acids. Germline lookup yields CDR1 MGHDK and CDR2 SYGVNS. The CDR3 DNA reads TGTGCCAGCAGCTCCGGGTTAGGGCAGTTCTTC. It codes for CASSSGLGQFF.

This clone was picked up one time. The chain uses TRBV25-1 and TRBJ1-4, with 7 nucleotides matching TRBD1. This CDR3 contains 14 residues. Germline CDR1 MGHDK, CDR2 SYGVNS. After removal of 1 base from V and 8 bases from J, the junction contained 4 bases not matched to a gene. The CDR3 reads CASSESAGGEKLFF. CDR3 in DNA: TGTGCCAGCAGTGAATCTGCAGGGGGGGAAAAACTGTTTTTT.

In its sample, this clone was seen a few times. This chain joins TRBV6-6 and TRBJ1-5; TRBD1 agrees at 7 bases. V lost 5 bases to trimming and J lost 0 bases; unmatched junction nucleotides: 7. Germline lookup yields CDR1 MNHNY and CDR2 SVGAGI (reference sequence). The CDR3 sequence is 16 residues long. CDR3 region: CASSPPGQISNQPQHF. Here the CDR3 DNA reads TGTGCCAGCAGTCCGCCGGGACAGATTAGCAATCAGCCCCAGCATTTT.

This clone was seen a single time. This chain links TRBV4-3 with TRBJ1-2; 7 bases line up with TRBD1. Germline V gene lookup returns CDR1 LGHNA and CDR2 YSLEER. The trim removed 3 bases at V and 3 bases at J, leaving 4 bases unmatched. The CDR3 spans 14 residues. The CDR3 is CASSHHTGDYGYTF. The CDR3 DNA reads as TGCGCCAGCAGCCACCATACAGGGGACTATGGCTACACCTTC.

The chain joins TRBV5-1 to TRBJ2-3; D gene uncertain. The CDR3 spans 16 residues. The germline V gene has CDR1 SGHRS and CDR2 YFSETQ. Trimming left V 3 bases short and J 3 bases short, with 17 bases between. CDR3 in DNA: TGCGCCAGCAGCTCAGAACCTGGTCTGAGGACAGATACGCAGTATTTT. It specifies CASSSEPGLRTDTQYF.

A single count supports this clone. V is TRBV5-1 and J is TRBJ1-2; 10 bases fit TRBD1. The CDR3 covers 20 residues. CDR1 and CDR2 from the germline V gene are SGHRS and YFSETQ. The V and J ends lost 0 bases and 4 bases, in that order; junction bases with no gene match: 18. The CDR3 coding sequence is TGCGCCAGCAGCTTGGTAGCAGTACCGGGACAGGGGAAGATCGGCTATGGCTACACCTTC. Its translation: CASSLVAVPGQGKIGYGYTF.

The chain employs TRBV18 and TRBJ1-6; TRBD1 aligns across 7 bases. V trimming: 1 base; J trimming: 0 bases; junction bases outside the gene matches: 6. The length of the CDR3 is 18 residues. In germline, CDR1 is KGHSH, CDR2 LQKENI. The CDR3 DNA is TGTGCCAGCTCACCACAGGGGGCAATGGGCTCCTATAATTCACCCCTCCACTTT. Residues: CASSPQGAMGSYNSPLHF.

The chain carries TRBV19 and TRBJ1-1; D gene ambiguous. The germline V gene has CDR1 LNHDA and CDR2 SQIVND (reference sequence). The CDR3 spans 15 residues. Between the trimmed V and J ends, which lost 1 base and 1 base, there was a span of 10 bases. Here the CDR3 reads CASSIGRVENTEAFF. CDR3 bases: TGTGCCAGTAGTATAGGGAGGGTTGAGAACACTGAAGCTTTCTTT.

This clone occurred a few times. The chain joins TRBV10-1 to TRBJ2-3; 8 nucleotides agree with TRBD1. The germline V gene encodes CDR1 WNHNN and CDR2 SYGVQD (reference sequence). Trimming cost V 5 bases and J 5 bases; bases outside gene matches: 3. This CDR3 has 13 residues. CDR3 sequence: CASSWDRQDTQYF. The CDR3 bases are TGCGCCAGCAGTTGGGACAGGCAAGATACGCAGTATTTT.

V gene TRBV2 combines with J gene TRBJ2-7; 7 nucleotides line up with TRBD2. J was trimmed by 5 bases and V by 1 base; bases with no gene match: 8. Germline V gene data show CDR1 as SNHLY and CDR2 as FYNNEI. This CDR3 has 15 amino acids. CDR3 residues: CASSEGGGGDHEQYF. In nucleotides, the CDR3 is TGTGCCAGCAGTGAAGGGGGGGGAGGGGACCACGAGCAGTACTTC. The full variable domain, rest sourced from reference TRBV2 and TRBJ2-7, is EPEVTQTPSHQVTQMGQEVILRCVPISNHLYFYWYRQILGQKVEFLVSFYNNEISEKSEIFDDQFSVERPDGSNFTLKIRSTKLEDSAMYFCASSEGGGGDHEQYFGPGTRLTVT.

This clone was detected ten times or more. The chain uses TRBV27 and TRBJ2-5; 13 bases fit TRBD2. Per germline, CDR1 MNHEY and CDR2 SMNVEV (reference sequence). The CDR3 spans 18 residues. V lost 5 bases to trimming and J lost 5 bases; unmatched junction nucleotides: 14. The CDR3 DNA sequence: TGTGCCAGCAGTCCGCTCACAGGGACTAGCGGGGAGAAGGAGACCCAGTACTTC. Its protein product is CASSPLTGTSGEKETQYF.